This TCR beta chain was recorded in a study of cytomegalovirus exposure and HLA in healthy donors (dated by TCRdb to about 2017). Context from the whole study: A later analysis indicated that the 110 or so validation repertoires were generated on the platform also employed for the 670 or so repertoires of the first cohort. Besides the first cohort of 500 to 700 subjects, a separate validation cohort made up of 120 or so different subjects was used. High-throughput TCR immunosequencing, statistical association of individual TCRs with disease status, and machine learning were combined to predict cytomegalovirus infection status. The study was designed to test whether signatures of past pathogen exposure could be identified by cataloging public T cell receptors.

CDR1 and CDR2 were assigned from the germline V gene as SGHAT and FQNNGV. The CDR3, cysteine through phenylalanine, is 13 amino acids long. Only the CDR3 portion is preserved as DNA: 39 bases, with reading frame beginning at the first base. V is cut by 1 base and J by 8 bases, and the space between the germline ends is 9 bases. The library was obtained by the immunoSEQ multiplex PCR assay. The authors' pipeline ran thus. A statistical classification framework was developed to diagnose cytomegalovirus status using the catalog of TCR beta chain sequences. TCRdb took this table from immuneACCESS and kept in-frame rearrangements with V and J called. Such tables lack part of the clones; where checked against another copy, unresolved V genes explain under half of the gap, and the rest is unexplained. D and trimming were read from the DNA, whereas the V and J calls and clone size are those reported in that table. Recorded for this sample are around 300,000 clones; 70% to 90% of them occurred a single time. Of the sample, 0.9% to 1% falls within the top ten clones.

Donors formed part of the validation cohort, which comprised over a hundred subjects and was distinct from the first cohort of 550 to 850 subjects. Points on this clone: What antigen it recognizes has not been identified. No base-level quality is on record; no much larger clone is a single base apart.

Overall study outcomes, separate from this receptor: According to the authors, the approach could potentially be generalized to other disease states and immunological phenotypes. The study listed 164 TCR beta chains as associated with cytomegalovirus. A few of the identified cytomegalovirus-associated TCR beta chains were confirmed in vitro to be specific for cytomegalovirus antigens. The classifier was reported to diagnose cytomegalovirus status with high specificity and sensitivity in both the original cohort and the validation cohort. In a later analysis, TCRs clustered in the first cohort were found to also tend to co-occur in the approximately 120 validation repertoires, with approximately 94% of cluster scores above 0. A later analysis lacked HLA typing for the validation cohort, so it scored co-occurrence in that cohort across all 110 or so repertoires. Most TCR sequences were seen in very few donors, while some public TCRs were found in many individuals.

This receptor chain uses TRBV11-2 and TRBJ2-1, with no D gene named confidently. This receptor was identified in a young man in good health and CMV-seronegative. Sequenced input: PBMCs. The CDR3 reads CASSLVVRHEQFF. The nucleotides are TGTGCCAGCAGCTTAGTGGTGCGTCATGAGCAGTTCTTC.